Below, 27 T cell receptor beta chains from the same sample are listed, as sequenced in a study of blood T cells in healthy people across ages (dated by TCRdb to between 2014 and 2016). Libraries were made using 5' RACE. The instrument given in TCRdb is Illumina HiSeq 2500. A second PCR of about 7 to 12 cycles was run with a J-beta primer mix and a sample-barcoded 5' primer. Clones were called with MiXCR by TCRdb after fastp trimmed the public reads at Q25, and only in-frame beta chains were retained. Rows are combined by CDR3 protein, so each entry shows the most common genes and DNA. In all, the sample holds about 1.4 million distinct CDR3 sequences, and approximately 63% of those were seen once. The ten most abundant clones make up 6.5% to 8% of the sample. The sequenced sample consisted of blood. These receptors all stem from a man younger than 35 in good health.

The chain joins TRBV5-1 to TRBJ2-5, with 9 bases matching TRBD1. The end of the DNA fits TRBJ2-7 better, so the J call may be wrong. Germline V gene lookup returns CDR1 SGHRS and CDR2 YFSETQ. CDR3 length: 17 amino acids. DNA of the CDR3: TGCGCCAGCAGCTTTGGGTTAAACAGGGGGCCGCCCTACGAGCAGTACTTC. Translating gives CASSFGLNRGPPYEQYF.

This clonotype has a handful of counts. This chain connects TRBV20-1 to TRBJ2-3; D is uncertain. CDR1 DFQATT and CDR2 SNEGSKA come from the germline V gene (reference sequence). V was shortened by 6 bases and J by 2 bases, with 3 bases between the two germline ends. CDR3 length equals 10 residues. For the CDR3, the DNA is TGCAGTGCCGACACAGATACGCAGTATTTT. It specifies CSADTDTQYF.

The J gene is TRBJ1-1, the V gene TRBV20-1, with D possibly being TRBD1 (5 bases). The V and J ends lost 5 bases and 6 bases respectively, with 19 bases between them. CDR3 length: 14 amino acids. Germline CDR1 is DFQATT and CDR2 is SNEGSKA (reference sequence). The CDR3 DNA follows: TGCAGTGCTTCTCGGGACTTATTAGTCGCTGAAGCTTTCTTT. Amino acid sequence: CSASRDLLVAEAFF.

The chain employs TRBV28 and TRBJ1-5; D is ambiguous. Germline V CDR1 and CDR2: MDHEN, SYDVKM. The CDR3 is made up of 16 amino acids. The V end was cut by 5 bases, the J end by 1 base, with 15 bases between. As DNA, the CDR3 is TGTGCCAGCAGTCCGCCTGGATACAGAAGCAATCAGCCCCAGCATTTT. Protein product: CASSPPGYRSNQPQHF. The full variable domain, in which reference TRBV28 and TRBJ1-5 provide the parts outside the CDR3, is DVKVTQSSRYLVKRTGEKVFLECVQDMDHENMFWYRQDPGLGLRLIYFSYDVKMKEKGDIPEGYSVSREKKERFSLILESASTNQTSMYLCASSPPGYRSNQPQHFGDGTRLSIL.

This rearrangement joins TRBV29-1 to TRBJ1-1; 10 nucleotides match TRBD1. After removal of 6 bases from V and 7 bases from J, the junction contained 8 bases not matched to a gene. Per the germline V gene, CDR1 is SQVTM and CDR2 is ANQGSEA. The CDR3 runs to 13 residues. The CDR3 region is CSVRQGARNEAFF. As DNA, the CDR3 is TGCAGCGTCCGACAGGGGGCGAGGAATGAAGCTTTCTTT.

This clonotype was observed a handful of times. The rearrangement joins TRBV5-1 to TRBJ2-1; D is possibly TRBD1 (6 bases). The V end was cut by 0 bases, the J end by 10 bases, with 8 bases between. From germline, CDR1 is SGHRS and CDR2 YFSETQ. This CDR3 contains 12 residues. CDR3 sequence reads: CASSLAGQEQFF. CDR3 DNA sequence: TGCGCCAGCAGCTTGGCCGGACAGGAGCAGTTCTTC.

This clonotype was found a few times. The V and J genes are TRBV28 and TRBJ2-5, with 11 bases identical to TRBD2. Germline V gene sequence: CDR1 MDHEN, CDR2 SYDVKM. The junction had 9 bases not matched to a gene; V was cut back by 6 bases and J by 0 bases. This CDR3 has 17 amino acids. The CDR3 loop reads CASSPLAGGKHQETQYF. The CDR3 DNA is TGTGCCAGCAGCCCTCTAGCGGGGGGTAAACACCAAGAGACCCAGTACTTC.

The J gene is TRBJ1-1, the V gene TRBV6-1, with 10 bases identical to TRBD1. J was trimmed by 0 bases and V by 4 bases; bases with no gene match: 2. From germline, CDR1 is MNHNS and CDR2 SASEGT. The CDR3 covers 15 residues. For the CDR3, the DNA is TGTGCCAGCAGTGTAGGGACAGGGGTGAACACTGAAGCTTTCTTT. Its protein is CASSVGTGVNTEAFF.

V is TRBV12-3 or TRBV12-4 and J is TRBJ2-4; 9 nucleotides agree with TRBD2. This CDR3 is 15 amino acids long. V was clipped by 5 bases and J by 7 bases; unmatched bases: 9. This CDR3 reads CASSAGGRASNIQYF. CDR3 coding DNA: TGTGCCAGCAGTGCGGGCGGGAGGGCCTCCAACATTCAGTACTTC.

This chain connects TRBV2 to TRBJ2-3, with D possibly called TRBD1 or TRBD2 (5 bases each). With 7 bases removed from V and 0 bases from J, the gap between germline ends came to 17 bases. This CDR3 contains 16 residues. Germline V lookup: CDR1 SNHLY, CDR2 FYNNEI. In nucleotides, the CDR3 is TGTGCCAGCAAGAAGTTGTCCGGGACGAGCACAGATACGCAGTATTTT. The encoded protein is CASKKLSGTSTDTQYF.

V and J are TRBV10-3 and TRBJ2-3; no clear D. Germline V gene data show CDR1 as ENHRY and CDR2 as SYGVKD. This CDR3 contains 16 residues. With 1 base removed from V and 2 bases from J, the gap between germline ends came to 13 bases. CDR3 in DNA: TGTGCCATCAGTGAGTTCCAGGTCTCTTCCACAGATACGCAGTATTTT. Amino acid sequence: CAISEFQVSSTDTQYF.

This clonotype occurred a few times. V gene TRBV7-2 combines with J gene TRBJ2-7; D gene uncertain. Germline assignment: CDR1 SGHTA and CDR2 FQGNSA. V was trimmed by 5 bases and J by 0 bases, leaving 14 bases between them. This CDR3 spans 15 amino acids. CDR3 sequence reads: CASSAYIRSSYEQYF. As DNA, the CDR3 is TGTGCCAGCAGCGCCTACATTAGGAGCTCCTACGAGCAGTACTTC. Using reference TRBV7-2 and TRBJ2-7 for the parts outside the CDR3, the full variable domain is GAGVSQSPSNKVTEKGKDVELRCDPISGHTALYWYRQSLGQGLEFLIYFQGNSAPDKSGLPSDRFSAERTGGSVSTLTIQRTQQEDSAVYLCASSAYIRSSYEQYFGPGTRLTVT.

The V gene is TRBV5-6, the J gene TRBJ2-3; D is unclear. This CDR3 has 11 residues. From germline, CDR1 is SGHDT and CDR2 YYEEEE. V was pared by 2 bases and J by 7 bases, with 5 bases between. The CDR3 is CASSFSNTQYF. In nucleotides, the CDR3 is TGTGCCAGCAGCTTTTCGAATACGCAGTATTTT. The entire variable domain, with the rest obtained from reference TRBV5-6 and TRBJ2-3, is as follows: DAGVTQSPTHLIKTRGQQVTLRCSPKSGHDTVSWYQQALGQGPQFIFQYYEEEERQRGNFPDRFSGHQFPNYSSELNVNALLLGDSALYLCASSFSNTQYFGPGTRLTVL.

This clonotype was picked up one time. J is TRBJ1-4 and V is TRBV4-1; D call uncertain. Germline CDR1 reads MGHRA; CDR2 reads YSYEKL. The V gene lost 1 base and the J gene lost 6 bases, with 15 bases spanning the gap. This CDR3 contains 16 residues. The CDR3 DNA reads TGCGCCAGCAGCCAAGTTATGGGAGGCGGTTATGAAAAACTGTTTTTT. It encodes CASSQVMGGGYEKLFF.

This clonotype was detected a few times. The chain combines TRBV6-2 or TRBV6-3 with TRBJ2-1, with unresolved D. Germline lookup yields CDR1 MNHEY and CDR2 SVGEGT. V was pared by 1 base and J by 5 bases, with 12 bases between. This CDR3 has 15 amino acids. CDR3: CASSYFTTGDNEQFF. CDR3 nucleotide sequence: TGTGCCAGCAGTTACTTCACCACTGGGGACAATGAGCAGTTCTTC.

The chain recombines TRBV24-1 with TRBJ2-3; D unclear. The CDR3 runs to 13 residues. CDR1 KGHDR and CDR2 SFDVKD come from the germline V gene. The V end lost 3 bases, the J end lost 6 bases, and 9 bases lay between the germline ends. The CDR3: CATSDSKPDTQYF. Here the CDR3 DNA reads TGTGCCACCAGTGATAGTAAGCCGGATACGCAGTATTTT.

The rearrangement links TRBV3-1 to TRBJ2-5, with 14 bases that match TRBD2. J lost 4 bases, V lost 4 bases, and 8 bases had no gene match. Per germline, CDR1 LGHDT and CDR2 YNNKEL (reference sequence). This CDR3 contains 17 residues. CDR3: CASSPGTSGSWLETQYF. The CDR3 DNA is TGTGCCAGCAGCCCCGGGACTAGCGGGAGTTGGTTAGAGACCCAGTACTTC.

The chain combines TRBV4-2 with TRBJ2-4; D is ambiguous. TRBJ2-5 matches the DNA end more closely, so the J call is doubtful. Germline V gives CDR1 LGHNA, CDR2 YNFKEQ. The CDR3 contains 15 residues. In DNA, the CDR3 is TGTGCCAGCAGCCAAGACGGCTCAAGACAAGAGACCCAGTACTTC. It translates to CASSQDGSRQETQYF.

The chain uses TRBV15 and TRBJ2-5, with no clear D. The germline CDR1 and CDR2 sequences are LNHNV and YYDKDF (reference sequence). The CDR3 is made up of 16 amino acids. V lost 1 base and J lost 7, with 19 bases in between. CDR3 region: CATSRGSLGGLGTQYF. CDR3 in DNA: TGTGCCACCAGCAGAGGGTCGCTAGGCGGCTTGGGGACCCAGTACTTC.

The V gene is TRBV13, the J gene TRBJ2-1; D is ambiguous. Between the trimmed V and J ends, which lost 0 bases and 2 bases, there was a span of 8 bases. The CDR3 spans 15 residues. Per germline, CDR1 PRHDT and CDR2 FYEKMQ (reference sequence). Written as DNA, the CDR3 is TGTGCCAGCAGCTTAGGGGACGGTACCTACAATGAGCAGTTCTTC. Translating it yields CASSLGDGTYNEQFF.

This rearrangement joins TRBV2 to TRBJ2-4; TRBD1 might be the D (6 bases). V was clipped by 8 bases and J by 3 bases, with 11 bases between them. The germline V gene encodes CDR1 SNHLY and CDR2 FYNNEI. The CDR3 consists of 13 residues. CDR3 in amino acids: CASSQTGKNIQYF. CDR3 nucleotide sequence: TGTGCCAGCTCCCAGACAGGCAAAAACATTCAGTACTTC.

In this sample, this clonotype turned up a few times. V is TRBV20-1 and J is TRBJ2-1; the D call may be TRBD1 or TRBD2 (6 bases each). The CDR3 runs 15 residues. The V gene's germline CDR1 is DFQATT and CDR2 SNEGSKA (reference sequence). The V end was cut by 4 bases, the J end by 7 bases, with 20 bases between. The DNA for the CDR3 is TGCAGTGCTAAACAGGGCTTAGGGGGGAAGAATGAGCAGTTCTTC. Protein product: CSAKQGLGGKNEQFF.

The table lists this clonotype with a few counts. The chain combines TRBV4-2 with TRBJ1-1, with D tentatively TRBD1 (6 bases). With 3 bases removed from V and 8 bases from J, the gap between germline ends came to 10 bases. The CDR3 spans 12 residues. Germline CDR1 reads LGHNA; CDR2 reads YNFKEQ. The CDR3 sequence is CASSHNGQEAFF. CDR3 sequence (DNA): TGTGCCAGCAGCCACAATGGACAGGAAGCTTTCTTT.

The V gene is TRBV4-1, the J gene TRBJ1-1; D perhaps matches TRBD1 (5 bases). The germline CDR1 and CDR2 sequences are MGHRA and YSYEKL. The CDR3 sequence is 14 residues long. V dropped 2 bases and J dropped 1 base, with 8 bases sitting between them. CDR3 loop: CASSQTGANTEAFF. The CDR3 bases are TGCGCCAGCAGCCAAACCGGGGCGAACACTGAAGCTTTCTTT.

This clonotype has at least ten counts. The chain couples TRBV29-1 to TRBJ2-7; D may be TRBD1 or TRBD2 (7 bases each). V shed 4 bases and J shed 3 bases, with 19 bases lying between them. Germline CDR1 reads SQVTM; CDR2 reads ANQGSEA. The CDR3 is 15 amino acids. CDR3 protein: CSVGGGETGNYEQYF. The CDR3, as DNA: TGCAGCGTTGGTGGGGGGGAGACAGGGAACTACGAGCAGTACTTC.

This rearrangement joins TRBV7-9 to TRBJ2-1, with D possibly matching TRBD1 (6 bases). This CDR3 has 18 residues. Germline V CDR1 and CDR2: SEHNR, FQNEAQ (reference sequence). V was pared by 1 base and J by 4 bases, with 20 bases between. The CDR3 reads CASSLGLMGAGVYNEQFF. The CDR3 DNA is TGTGCCAGCAGCTTAGGCTTGATGGGAGCAGGGGTGTACAATGAGCAGTTCTTC.

This clonotype was counted between two and nine times. V is TRBV4-1 and J is TRBJ2-7; TRBD2 is a possible D gene (5 bases). Germline V gives CDR1 MGHRA, CDR2 YSYEKL. The CDR3 runs 15 residues. V shed 1 base and J shed 5 bases, with 15 bases lying between them. CDR3 nucleotide sequence: TGCGCCAGCAGCCAAGTCCCGGGAAACAGCCACGAGCAGTACTTC. Residues: CASSQVPGNSHEQYF.